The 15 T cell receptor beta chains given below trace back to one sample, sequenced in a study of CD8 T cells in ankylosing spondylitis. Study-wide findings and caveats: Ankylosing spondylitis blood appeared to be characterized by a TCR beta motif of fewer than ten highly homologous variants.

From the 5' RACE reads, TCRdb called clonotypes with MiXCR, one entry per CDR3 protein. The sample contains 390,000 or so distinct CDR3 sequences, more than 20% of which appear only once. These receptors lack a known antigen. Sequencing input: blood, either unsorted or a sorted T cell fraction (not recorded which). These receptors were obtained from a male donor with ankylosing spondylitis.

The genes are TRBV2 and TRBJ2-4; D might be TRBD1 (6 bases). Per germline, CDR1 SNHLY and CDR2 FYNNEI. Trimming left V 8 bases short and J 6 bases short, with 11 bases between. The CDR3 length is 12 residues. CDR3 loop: CASQGRGNIQYF. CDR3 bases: TGTGCCAGCCAGGGGCGCGGAAACATTCAGTACTTC.

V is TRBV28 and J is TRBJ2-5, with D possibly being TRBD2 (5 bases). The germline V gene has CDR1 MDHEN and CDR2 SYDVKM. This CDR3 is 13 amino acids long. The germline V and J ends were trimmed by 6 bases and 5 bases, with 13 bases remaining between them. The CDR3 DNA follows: TGTGCCAGCAGGAGCGGTTTATTCGAGACCCAGTACTTC. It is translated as CASRSGLFETQYF. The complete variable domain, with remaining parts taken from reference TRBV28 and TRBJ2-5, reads DVKVTQSSRYLVKRTGEKVFLECVQDMDHENMFWYRQDPGLGLRLIYFSYDVKMKEKGDIPEGYSVSREKKERFSLILESASTNQTSMYLCASRSGLFETQYFGPGTRLLVL.

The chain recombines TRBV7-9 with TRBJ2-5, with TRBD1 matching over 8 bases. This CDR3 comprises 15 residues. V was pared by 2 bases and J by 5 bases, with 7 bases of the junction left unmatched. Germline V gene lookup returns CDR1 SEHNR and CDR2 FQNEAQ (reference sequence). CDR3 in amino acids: CASSLISRTGETQYF. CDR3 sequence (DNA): TGTGCCAGCAGCTTAATATCCCGGACAGGGGAGACCCAGTACTTC.

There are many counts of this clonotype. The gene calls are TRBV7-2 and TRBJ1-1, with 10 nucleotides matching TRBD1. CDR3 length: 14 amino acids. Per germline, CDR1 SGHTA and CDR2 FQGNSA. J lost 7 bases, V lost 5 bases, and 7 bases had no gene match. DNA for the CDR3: TGTGCCAGCAGCCTTCGACAGGGGGCGGGTGAAGCTTTCTTT. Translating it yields CASSLRQGAGEAFF.

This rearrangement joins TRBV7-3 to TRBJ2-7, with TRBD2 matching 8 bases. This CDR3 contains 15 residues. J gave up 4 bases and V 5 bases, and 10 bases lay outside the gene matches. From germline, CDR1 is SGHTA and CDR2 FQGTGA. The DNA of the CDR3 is TGTGCCAGCAGCCCATCGGGGGGGATAGTATACGAGCAGTACTTC. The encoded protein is CASSPSGGIVYEQYF.

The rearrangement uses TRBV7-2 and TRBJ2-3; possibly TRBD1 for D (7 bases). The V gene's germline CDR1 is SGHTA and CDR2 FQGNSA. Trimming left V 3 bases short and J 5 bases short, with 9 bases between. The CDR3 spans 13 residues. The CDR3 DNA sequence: TGTGCCAGCAGCTTTCAGGGGGGAGATACGCAGTATTTT. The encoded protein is CASSFQGGDTQYF.

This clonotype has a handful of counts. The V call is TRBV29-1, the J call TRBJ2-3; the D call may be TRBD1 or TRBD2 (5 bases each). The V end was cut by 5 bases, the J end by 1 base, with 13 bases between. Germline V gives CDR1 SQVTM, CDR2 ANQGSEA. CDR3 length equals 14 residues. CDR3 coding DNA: TGCAGCGTTCGCGCCCAGGGAGGCACAGATACGCAGTATTTT. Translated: CSVRAQGGTDTQYF.

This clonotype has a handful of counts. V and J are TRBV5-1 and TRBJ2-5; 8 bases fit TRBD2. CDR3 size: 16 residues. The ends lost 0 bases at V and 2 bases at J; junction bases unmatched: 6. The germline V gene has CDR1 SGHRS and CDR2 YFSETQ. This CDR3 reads CASSLASSSGQETQYF. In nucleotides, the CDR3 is TGCGCCAGCAGCTTGGCTTCGTCTAGCGGGCAAGAGACCCAGTACTTC. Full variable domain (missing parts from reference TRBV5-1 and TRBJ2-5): KAGVTQTPRYLIKTRGQQVTLSCSPISGHRSVSWYQQTPGQGLQFLFEYFSETQRNKGNFPGRFSGRQFSNSRSEMNVSTLELGDSALYLCASSLASSSGQETQYFGPGTRLLVL.

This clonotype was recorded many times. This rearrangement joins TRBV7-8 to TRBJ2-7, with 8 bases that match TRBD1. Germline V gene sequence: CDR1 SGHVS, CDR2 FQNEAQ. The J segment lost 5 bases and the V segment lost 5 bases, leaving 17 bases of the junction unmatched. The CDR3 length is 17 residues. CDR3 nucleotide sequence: TGTGCCAGCAGCATCCGGGACAGGACATTCGTTGGGAACGAGCAGTACTTC. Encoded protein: CASSIRDRTFVGNEQYF. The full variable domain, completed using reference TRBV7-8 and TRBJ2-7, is GAGVSQSPRYKVAKRGQDVALRCDPISGHVSLFWYQQALGQGPEFLTYFQNEAQLDKSGLPSDRFFAERPEGSVSTLKIQRTQQEDSAVYLCASSIRDRTFVGNEQYFGPGTRLTVT.

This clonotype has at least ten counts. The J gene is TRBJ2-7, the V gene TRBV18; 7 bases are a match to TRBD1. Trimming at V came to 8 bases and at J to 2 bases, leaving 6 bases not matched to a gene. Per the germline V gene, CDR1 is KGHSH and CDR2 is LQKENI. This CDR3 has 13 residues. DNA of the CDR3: TGTGCCAGCAGCCCGGGACAGCCCTACGAGCAGTACTTC. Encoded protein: CASSPGQPYEQYF.

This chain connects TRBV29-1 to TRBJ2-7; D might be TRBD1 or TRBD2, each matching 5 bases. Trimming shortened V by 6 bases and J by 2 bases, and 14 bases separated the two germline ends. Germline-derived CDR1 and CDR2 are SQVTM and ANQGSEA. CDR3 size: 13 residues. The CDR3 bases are TGCAGCGTGGTCGGGGCTGTCGCCTACGAGCAGTACTTC. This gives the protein CSVVGAVAYEQYF.

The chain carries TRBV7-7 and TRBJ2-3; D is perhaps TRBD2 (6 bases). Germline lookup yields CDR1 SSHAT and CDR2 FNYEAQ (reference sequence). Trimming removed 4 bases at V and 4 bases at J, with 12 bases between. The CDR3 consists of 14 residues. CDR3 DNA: TGTGCCAGCAGCTCGGGAGTGACCGCAGATACGCAGTATTTT. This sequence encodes CASSSGVTADTQYF.

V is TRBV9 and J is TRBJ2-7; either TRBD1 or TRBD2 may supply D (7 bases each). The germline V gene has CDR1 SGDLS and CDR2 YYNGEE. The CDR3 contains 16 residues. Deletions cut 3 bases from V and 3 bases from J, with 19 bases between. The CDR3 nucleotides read TGTGCCAGCAGCGCAGGGGGAGGGCCGATGGGCTACGAGCAGTACTTC. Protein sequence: CASSAGGGPMGYEQYF.

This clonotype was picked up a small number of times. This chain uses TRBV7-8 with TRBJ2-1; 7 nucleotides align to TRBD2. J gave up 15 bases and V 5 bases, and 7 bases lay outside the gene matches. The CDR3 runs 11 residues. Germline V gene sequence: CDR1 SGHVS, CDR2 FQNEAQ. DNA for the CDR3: TGTGCCAGCAGCCCAACTAGCGTGCCGTTCTTC. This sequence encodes CASSPTSVPFF.

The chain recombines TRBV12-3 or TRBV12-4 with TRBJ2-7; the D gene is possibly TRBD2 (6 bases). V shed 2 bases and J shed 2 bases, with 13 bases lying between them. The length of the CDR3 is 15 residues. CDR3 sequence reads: CASSLLRRGAYEQYF. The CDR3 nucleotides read TGTGCCAGCAGTTTATTGAGGCGGGGAGCCTACGAGCAGTACTTC.